This record covers a single T cell receptor beta chain. What it binds is unknown. J was trimmed by 2 bases and V by 3 bases; bases with no gene match: 11. Germline assignment: CDR1 LGHNT and CDR2 FRNRAP. The CDR3 spans 17 residues. TCRdb's table, derived via immunoSEQ multiplex PCR, lists solely in-frame clones and lacks some. Of over 65,000 clones in the sample, 80% to 95% were seen once. The data derive from a study of graft-versus-host responses after intestinal transplantation. Study-level information: Each recipient received a multivisceral, liver-intestinal, or isolated intestinal graft.

Notes on the study in general: Early after transplant, HvG declines were associated with peak levels of circulating GvH clones.

The receptor comes from a human donor who was the organ donor for an intestinal transplant. This material consisted of unstimulated CD8+ T cells sorted from spleen or lymph node cells, taken before transplant. The chain links TRBV12-5 to TRBJ2-3; 7 bases align to TRBD1. CDR3 sequence: CASGFLGTVPSTDTQYF. The CDR3 region has the DNA TGTGCTAGTGGTTTTCTAGGGACAGTACCCTCCACAGATACGCAGTATTTT.